These T cell receptor beta chains were read from a single sample in a study of cytomegalovirus exposure and HLA in healthy donors. Profiling relied on immunoSEQ multiplex PCR, and the TCRdb table lists in-frame clones only, not all of them. The table includes under 250,000 clones, approximately 90% detected once. Sequencing was done on a sample of PBMCs. These receptors were collected from a man between 18 and 29 years old in good health and CMV-seronegative. CDR3s include the opening cysteine and the closing phenylalanine or tryptophan. The D gene is left open where the match is weak. The size entry is marked missing in some rows and otherwise reads once, few, many or a size class.

d_call: TRBD1; j_call: TRBJ1-5; v_call: TRBV9; clone_size: NA; cdr3_aa: CASSPSGQGGNQPQHF; cdr3_nt: TGTGCCAGCAGCCCTTCTGGACAGGGGGGCAATCAGCCCCAGCATTTT
d_call: TRBD1; j_call: TRBJ2-7; v_call: TRBV7-9; clone_size: NA; cdr3_aa: CASGQDRNEQYF; cdr3_nt: TGTGCCAGCGGACAGGATAGGAACGAGCAGTACTTC
d_call: NA; j_call: TRBJ2-7; v_call: TRBV5-3; clone_size: few; cdr3_aa: CARSLNGGLVYEQYF; cdr3_nt: TGTGCCAGAAGCTTGAATGGGGGCCTTGTATACGAGCAGTACTTC
d_call: TRBD2; j_call: TRBJ2-1; v_call: TRBV30; clone_size: NA; cdr3_aa: CAWSSLAGEISEQFF; cdr3_nt: TGTGCCTGGAGCTCCCTAGCGGGAGAAATCAGTGAGCAGTTCTTC
d_call: NA; j_call: TRBJ2-7; v_call: TRBV5-4; clone_size: once; cdr3_aa: CASSLIEVSEQYF; cdr3_nt: TGTGCCAGCAGCTTGATAGAGGTCTCTGAGCAGTACTTC
d_call: TRBD2; j_call: TRBJ2-3; v_call: TRBV28; clone_size: NA; cdr3_aa: CASRFSGSTDTQYF; cdr3_nt: TGTGCCAGCAGATTTAGCGGGAGCACAGATACGCAGTATTTT
d_call: TRBD1; j_call: TRBJ2-7; v_call: TRBV2; clone_size: NA; cdr3_aa: CASRTGQGSYEQYF; cdr3_nt: TGTGCCAGCAGGACGGGACAGGGCTCCTACGAGCAGTACTTC
d_call: TRBD2; j_call: TRBJ2-3; v_call: TRBV11-2; clone_size: NA; cdr3_aa: CASLAGAPSSTDTQYF; cdr3_nt: TGTGCCAGTCTAGCGGGGGCCCCATCTAGCACAGATACGCAGTATTTT
d_call: TRBD1; j_call: TRBJ2-3; v_call: TRBV5-4; clone_size: NA; cdr3_aa: CASSPTGGRSTDTQYF; cdr3_nt: TGTGCCAGCAGCCCGACAGGGGGCCGAAGCACAGATACGCAGTATTTT
d_call: NA; j_call: TRBJ1-5; v_call: TRBV4-1; clone_size: NA; cdr3_aa: CASSQDLVAQPQHF; cdr3_nt: TGCGCCAGCAGCCAAGACTTGGTGGCTCAGCCCCAGCATTTT
d_call: TRBD1; j_call: TRBJ1-5; v_call: TRBV7-2; clone_size: NA; cdr3_aa: CASSPTGQGRDQPQHF; cdr3_nt: TGTGCCAGCAGCCCCACCGGACAGGGAAGGGATCAGCCCCAGCATTTT
d_call: NA; j_call: TRBJ1-6; v_call: TRBV30; clone_size: once; cdr3_aa: CAWVAGASTINSPLHF; cdr3_nt: TGTGCCTGGGTCGCGGGGGCTTCCACTATTAATTCACCCCTCCACTTT
d_call: TRBD2; j_call: TRBJ2-2; v_call: TRBV5-4; clone_size: NA; cdr3_aa: CASSPHLGEGYTGELFF; cdr3_nt: TGTGCCAGCAGCCCTCATTTGGGGGAGGGCTACACCGGGGAGCTGTTTTTT
d_call: TRBD1; j_call: TRBJ1-2; v_call: TRBV5-1; clone_size: NA; cdr3_aa: CASSSGQGKYGYTF; cdr3_nt: TGCGCCAGCAGCTCAGGACAGGGAAAATATGGCTACACCTTC
d_call: NA; j_call: TRBJ2-1; v_call: TRBV4-1; clone_size: NA; cdr3_aa: CASSQDPSYNEQFF; cdr3_nt: TGCGCCAGCAGCCAAGATCCTAGCTACAATGAGCAGTTCTTC
d_call: NA; j_call: TRBJ2-7; v_call: TRBV27; clone_size: NA; cdr3_aa: CASSLGTIYEQYF; cdr3_nt: TGTGCCAGCAGTTTAGGCACCATCTACGAGCAGTACTTC
d_call: TRBD2; j_call: TRBJ2-7; v_call: TRBV5-1; clone_size: few; cdr3_aa: CASSPEGGGRMNEQYF; cdr3_nt: TGCGCCAGCAGCCCGGAGGGCGGCGGGAGAATGAACGAGCAGTACTTC
d_call: NA; j_call: TRBJ1-2; v_call: TRBV6-4; clone_size: NA; cdr3_aa: CASSEGQGWSYTF; cdr3_nt: TGTGCCAGCAGTGAAGGTCAGGGTTGGAGCTACACCTTC
d_call: TRBD2; j_call: TRBJ2-3; v_call: TRBV10-3; clone_size: NA; cdr3_aa: CAIRASGGTDTQYF; cdr3_nt: TGTGCCATCAGAGCTAGCGGGGGTACAGATACGCAGTATTTT
d_call: NA; j_call: TRBJ2-2; v_call: TRBV6-5; clone_size: NA; cdr3_aa: CASSWQGTSGELFF; cdr3_nt: TGTGCCAGCAGTTGGCAGGGGACGTCCGGGGAGCTGTTTTTT
d_call: NA; j_call: TRBJ2-5; v_call: TRBV2; clone_size: NA; cdr3_aa: CASGLQETQYF; cdr3_nt: TGTGCCAGCGGACTCCAAGAGACCCAGTACTTC
d_call: NA; j_call: TRBJ2-7; v_call: TRBV27; clone_size: NA; cdr3_aa: CASSFGQEYEQYF; cdr3_nt: TGTGCCAGCAGTTTTGGTCAGGAATACGAGCAGTACTTC
d_call: NA; j_call: TRBJ2-5; v_call: TRBV4-1; clone_size: NA; cdr3_aa: CASSQHPGTGETQYF; cdr3_nt: TGCGCCAGCAGCCAACATCCAGGTACTGGGGAGACCCAGTACTTC
d_call: TRBD1; j_call: TRBJ2-3; v_call: TRBV29-1; clone_size: NA; cdr3_aa: CSVEQGFYADTQYF; cdr3_nt: TGCAGCGTAGAACAGGGGTTTTATGCAGATACGCAGTATTTT
d_call: TRBD2; j_call: TRBJ2-7; v_call: TRBV9; clone_size: few; cdr3_aa: CASSVFGQGGYEQYF; cdr3_nt: TGTGCCAGCAGCGTGTTTGGGCAGGGAGGGTACGAGCAGTACTTC
d_call: NA; j_call: TRBJ1-5; v_call: TRBV28; clone_size: NA; cdr3_aa: CASSYGRNQPQHF; cdr3_nt: TGTGCCAGCAGTTACGGGAGAAATCAGCCCCAGCATTTT
d_call: TRBD1; j_call: TRBJ1-5; v_call: TRBV27; clone_size: NA; cdr3_aa: CASSSLGQGSSNQPQHF; cdr3_nt: TGTGCCAGCAGTTCCCTCGGACAGGGATCGAGCAATCAGCCCCAGCATTTT
d_call: NA; j_call: TRBJ2-7; v_call: TRBV7-9; clone_size: NA; cdr3_aa: CASSPSGWESYEQYF; cdr3_nt: TGTGCCAGCAGCCCCTCGGGGTGGGAAAGCTACGAGCAGTACTTC
d_call: NA; j_call: TRBJ2-7; v_call: TRBV7-2; clone_size: once; cdr3_aa: CASSLGRDSYEQYF; cdr3_nt: TGTGCCAGCAGCTTAGGCAGGGACTCCTACGAGCAGTACTTC
d_call: TRBD2; j_call: TRBJ2-1; v_call: TRBV2; clone_size: NA; cdr3_aa: CASMIRLALHEQFF; cdr3_nt: TGTGCCAGCATGATAAGACTAGCGTTACATGAGCAGTTCTTC
d_call: NA; j_call: TRBJ2-1; v_call: TRBV2; clone_size: NA; cdr3_aa: CASSSPTGNEQFF; cdr3_nt: TGTGCCAGCAGCTCCCCAACGGGCAATGAGCAGTTCTTC
d_call: NA; j_call: TRBJ1-2; v_call: TRBV7-9; clone_size: few; cdr3_aa: CASSLASGNYGYTF; cdr3_nt: TGTGCCAGCAGCTTAGCGTCCGGGAACTATGGCTACACCTTC
d_call: TRBD2; j_call: TRBJ2-3; v_call: TRBV27; clone_size: NA; cdr3_aa: CASSPSSGGSALDTQYF; cdr3_nt: TGTGCCAGCAGTCCATCTAGCGGGGGATCCGCGCTAGATACGCAGTATTTT
d_call: TRBD2; j_call: TRBJ2-7; v_call: TRBV28; clone_size: NA; cdr3_aa: CASSTPGELAGGLGEQYF; cdr3_nt: TGTGCCAGCAGTACGCCGGGAGAACTAGCGGGAGGGTTGGGCGAGCAGTACTTC
d_call: TRBD1; j_call: TRBJ2-7; v_call: TRBV19; clone_size: NA; cdr3_aa: CASSTGVSYEQYF; cdr3_nt: TGTGCCAGCTCAACAGGGGTCTCCTACGAGCAGTACTTC
d_call: NA; j_call: TRBJ1-5; v_call: TRBV28; clone_size: NA; cdr3_aa: CASSSPGFLGNQPQHF; cdr3_nt: TGTGCCAGCAGTTCCCCAGGGTTCTTGGGCAATCAGCCCCAGCATTTT
d_call: NA; j_call: TRBJ2-7; v_call: TRBV28; clone_size: NA; cdr3_aa: CASSLGTFYEQYF; cdr3_nt: TGTGCCAGCAGTCTGGGGACTTTCTACGAGCAGTACTTC
d_call: NA; j_call: TRBJ2-4; v_call: TRBV14; clone_size: NA; cdr3_aa: CASSQLAENIQYF; cdr3_nt: TGTGCCAGCAGCCAACTCGCAGAAAACATTCAGTACTTC
d_call: NA; j_call: TRBJ2-7; v_call: TRBV4-1; clone_size: NA; cdr3_aa: CASSPGDLEVYEQYF; cdr3_nt: TGCGCCAGCAGCCCGGGGGACCTGGAGGTCTACGAGCAGTACTTC
d_call: TRBD1; j_call: TRBJ2-3; v_call: TRBV5-1; clone_size: once; cdr3_aa: CASKGQGSDTQYF; cdr3_nt: TGCGCCAGCAAGGGACAGGGTTCAGATACGCAGTATTTT
d_call: NA; j_call: TRBJ1-6; v_call: TRBV28; clone_size: once; cdr3_aa: CASSFPRAESINSPLHF; cdr3_nt: TGTGCCAGCAGTTTCCCCAGGGCCGAATCCATTAATTCACCCCTCCACTTT
d_call: TRBD1; j_call: TRBJ1-5; v_call: TRBV19; clone_size: NA; cdr3_aa: CASSIDRGQNQPQHF; cdr3_nt: TGTGCCAGTAGTATAGATAGGGGGCAAAATCAGCCCCAGCATTTT
d_call: NA; j_call: TRBJ1-1; v_call: TRBV5-1; clone_size: NA; cdr3_aa: CASRADTEAFF; cdr3_nt: TGCGCCAGCAGGGCCGACACTGAAGCTTTCTTT
d_call: TRBD2; j_call: TRBJ2-1; v_call: TRBV9; clone_size: NA; cdr3_aa: CASSVSGGPPNEQFF; cdr3_nt: TGTGCCAGCAGCGTTTCGGGAGGGCCCCCCAATGAGCAGTTCTTC
d_call: NA; j_call: TRBJ2-2; v_call: TRBV9; clone_size: NA; cdr3_aa: CASSATGLSTGELFF; cdr3_nt: TGTGCCAGCAGCGCCACGGGACTGTCCACCGGGGAGCTGTTTTTT
d_call: TRBD1; j_call: TRBJ2-3; v_call: TRBV7-9; clone_size: NA; cdr3_aa: CASSPSTGYLTDTQYF; cdr3_nt: TGTGCCAGCAGCCCCTCGACAGGGTATTTGACAGATACGCAGTATTTT
d_call: NA; j_call: TRBJ1-4; v_call: TRBV30; clone_size: NA; cdr3_aa: CAWSGGAGRGGEKLFF; cdr3_nt: TGTGCCTGGAGTGGCGGAGCGGGCCGTGGGGGGGAAAAACTGTTTTTT
d_call: TRBD1; j_call: TRBJ1-5; v_call: TRBV6-1; clone_size: few; cdr3_aa: CASRDDRGPNQPQHF; cdr3_nt: TGTGCCAGCAGAGACGACAGGGGGCCCAATCAGCCCCAGCATTTT
d_call: TRBD1; j_call: TRBJ2-3; v_call: TRBV30; clone_size: NA; cdr3_aa: CATDRDSTDTQYF; cdr3_nt: TGTGCCACGGACAGGGATAGCACAGATACGCAGTATTTT
d_call: NA; j_call: TRBJ1-4; v_call: TRBV4-3; clone_size: NA; cdr3_aa: CASSQGVRAEKLFF; cdr3_nt: TGCGCCAGCAGCCAGGGCGTGAGGGCAGAAAAACTGTTTTTT
d_call: NA; j_call: TRBJ1-5; v_call: TRBV4-1; clone_size: NA; cdr3_aa: CASSQGAGLALRGQHF; cdr3_nt: TGCGCCAGCAGCCAAGGTGCAGGATTGGCCCTACGGGGCCAGCATTTT
d_call: NA; j_call: TRBJ2-7; v_call: TRBV15; clone_size: NA; cdr3_aa: CATSRDGNSRYEQYF; cdr3_nt: TGTGCCACCAGCAGAGACGGGAACTCCCGATACGAGCAGTACTTC